The 26 T cell receptor beta chains in this list originate from one sample, sequenced in a study of shared clonotypes between healthy human individuals (TCRdb year 2020). Library prep was done by the immunoSEQ multiplex PCR assay. TCRdb re-hosts the immuneACCESS table, in-frame sequences only. Its copies lack some clones; in the studies checked, an unresolved V gene accounts for under half of them, and the cause for the rest is not known. For this sample there are about 1,900,000 clones; approximately 94% appear just once. Less than 1.5% of the sample lies in the top ten. For the CD8 naive samples, CD45RO-negative cells were positively selected for CCR7, yielding a CD45RA+CCR7+ population from which TemRA cells were excluded. Sequencing was carried out using naive CD8+ T cells sorted from blood. This specimen's cell subset or site label, interpreted: CD45RA+CCR7+. Receptor source: a man younger than 35 in good health.

In regard to this clone: A junction end diverges from the germline sequence, so it may reflect a read error. V and J are TRBV5-6 and TRBJ2-1, with D unclear. Per the germline V gene, CDR1 is SGHDT and CDR2 is YYEEEE. There are 13 residues in the CDR3. Written as DNA, the CDR3 is TGTGCCAGCAGCGGCCTACAGTACACTGAGCAGTTCTTC. This codes for CASSGLQYTEQFF.

The chain employs TRBV5-5 and TRBJ2-3; D is perhaps TRBD2 (6 bases). Germline V gene data show CDR1 as SGHKS and CDR2 as YYEKEE (reference sequence). Trimming shortened V by 3 bases and J by 6 bases, and 14 bases separated the two germline ends. This CDR3 has 14 residues. CDR3 protein: CASSWASVPDTQYF. The CDR3 coding sequence is TGTGCCAGCAGCTGGGCTAGCGTCCCGGATACGCAGTATTTT.

V gene TRBV4-1 combines with J gene TRBJ2-7; 10 nucleotides line up with TRBD2. This CDR3 has 17 residues. Trimming took 0 bases from V and 2 from J; bases not matched to a gene: 7. Per the germline V gene, CDR1 is MGHRA and CDR2 is YSYEKL. This CDR3 is CASSQDLRSGGAYEQYF. The CDR3 DNA reads as TGCGCCAGCAGCCAAGATCTGAGGAGCGGGGGGGCCTACGAGCAGTACTTC.

The chain carries TRBV21-1 and TRBJ2-2. TRBV21-1 is flagged as a pseudogene. The CDR3 runs to 13 residues. The CDR3 nucleotides are TGTGCCAGCGCTTCAGCTAACACCGGGGAGCTGTTTTTT. Its protein is CASASANTGELFF.

The rearrangement links TRBV27 to TRBJ2-7; a weak D match, TRBD2 (6 bases). The CDR3 extends over 15 amino acids. V dropped 5 bases and J dropped 0 bases, with 14 bases sitting between them. Germline V gene data show CDR1 as MNHEY and CDR2 as SMNVEV (reference sequence). The CDR3 region has the DNA TGTGCCAGCAGTCGAGATCTGACTAGCTCCTACGAGCAGTACTTC. Encoded protein: CASSRDLTSSYEQYF.

The V call is TRBV10-2, the J call TRBJ2-7; TRBD1 agrees at 8 bases. Germline CDR1 is WSHSY and CDR2 is SAAADI. Trimming cost V 7 bases and J 6 bases; bases outside gene matches: 11. This CDR3 has 14 amino acids. CDR3 sequence: CASTPGQGSIEQYF. The CDR3 nucleotides read TGCGCCAGCACCCCAGGACAGGGATCTATCGAGCAGTACTTC.

The chain is built from TRBV2 and TRBJ1-1; weak D call: TRBD1 (5 bases). CDR1 is SNHLY, CDR2 FYNNEI, per germline. Trimming removed 2 bases at V and 1 base at J, with 8 bases between. There are 14 residues in the CDR3. CDR3 nucleotide sequence: TGTGCCAGCAGTGAAATACAGGCGAACACTGAAGCTTTCTTT. It specifies CASSEIQANTEAFF.

The chain employs TRBV6-6 and TRBJ2-5; D is possibly TRBD1 or TRBD2 (6 bases each). V lost 2 bases and J lost 2, with 15 bases in between. Per the germline V gene, CDR1 is MNHNY and CDR2 is SVGAGI (reference sequence). This CDR3 has 16 amino acids. CDR3 residues: CASSYPEGGEQETQYF. The CDR3 nucleotides read TGTGCCAGCAGTTACCCCGAGGGGGGAGAACAAGAGACCCAGTACTTC.

V is TRBV7-9 and J is TRBJ2-7, with D hard to call. Germline loops: CDR1 SEHNR, CDR2 FQNEAQ (reference sequence). V dropped 1 base and J dropped 3 bases, with 7 bases sitting between them. The CDR3 runs 13 residues. The DNA for the CDR3 is TGTGCCAGCAGCTTAGAGGATCACTACGAGCAGTACTTC. Its protein is CASSLEDHYEQYF.

For the CDR3, the DNA is TGTGCCAGCAGCTTAGGAACTGCAAGACTCTATGGCTACACCTTC. Translation gives CASSLGTARLYGYTF. This sequence joins TRBV7-9 and TRBJ1-2; D gene ambiguous. V lost 1 base and J lost 4, with 13 bases in between. Per germline, CDR1 SEHNR and CDR2 FQNEAQ (reference sequence). The CDR3 is 15 amino acids.

The rearrangement links TRBV7-9 to TRBJ2-3; D perhaps matches TRBD1 (5 bases). Germline V gene sequence: CDR1 SEHNR, CDR2 FQNEAQ (reference sequence). V lost 5 bases and J lost 7, with 19 bases in between. This CDR3 is 15 amino acids long. The CDR3 loop reads CASSGVGGALNTQYF. Written as DNA, the CDR3 is TGTGCCAGCAGCGGGGTTGGTGGGGCTCTGAATACGCAGTATTTT.

This clone was picked up one time. The rearrangement joins TRBV30 to TRBJ2-3; D is undetermined. Trimming left V 1 base short and J 3 bases short, with 5 bases between. CDR1 GTSNPN and CDR2 SVGIG come from the germline V gene (reference sequence). This CDR3 is built from 12 residues. CDR3 protein: CAWSDLTDTQYF. The CDR3 DNA reads TGTGCCTGGAGTGATTTAACAGATACGCAGTATTTT.

The J gene is TRBJ2-7, the V gene TRBV6-6; possibly TRBD1 or TRBD2 for D (6 bases each). The CDR3 covers 14 residues. Germline-derived CDR1 and CDR2 are MNHNY and SVGAGI (reference sequence). The germline V and J ends were trimmed by 2 bases and 2 bases, with 10 bases remaining between them. CDR3 bases: TGTGCCAGCAGTTACGGGGGGCCACCCTACGAGCAGTACTTC. Encoded protein: CASSYGGPPYEQYF.

A remark on this clone: Within the sample, other DNA sequences also encode this same CDR3. The rearrangement links TRBV9 to TRBJ2-5; no reliable D call. Germline CDR1 is SGDLS and CDR2 is YYNGEE. The CDR3 is 13 amino acids. V dropped 0 bases and J dropped 3 bases, with 6 bases sitting between them. DNA for the CDR3: TGTGCCAGCAGCGTAGACTCGGAAGAGACCCAGTACTTC. Amino acids: CASSVDSEETQYF. Based on the CDR3 plus reference TRBV9 and TRBJ2-5, the full variable domain is DSGVTQTPKHLITATGQRVTLRCSPRSGDLSVYWYQQSLDQGLQFLIQYYNGEERAKGNILERFSAQQFPDLHSELNLSSLELGDSALYFCASSVDSEETQYFGPGTRLLVL.

The J gene is TRBJ1-2, the V gene TRBV14; 8 bases line up with TRBD1. The germline CDR1 and CDR2 sequences are SGHDN and FVKESK. This CDR3 has 16 residues. With V trimmed by 0 bases and J by 4 bases, 7 bases remained unmatched. Here the CDR3 reads CASSQDFRGQSYGYTF. The CDR3 DNA follows: TGTGCCAGCAGCCAAGATTTCAGGGGGCAGTCCTATGGCTACACCTTC.

J is TRBJ2-3 and V is TRBV27; D not resolved. The CDR3 consists of 14 residues. Germline CDR1 reads MNHEY; CDR2 reads SMNVEV (reference sequence). Trimming stripped 5 bases from V and 5 bases from J, with 14 bases between. CDR3 nucleotide sequence: TGTGCCAGCAGTCCGAGAAGCTTTGAAGATACGCAGTATTTT. This encodes CASSPRSFEDTQYF.

This chain uses TRBV11-2 with TRBJ2-3, with 7 positions matching TRBD2. The CDR3 is made up of 17 amino acids. V trimming: 0 bases; J trimming: 2 bases; junction bases outside the gene matches: 8. Per germline, CDR1 SGHAT and CDR2 FQNNGV. The CDR3 is CASSLDTLATSTDTQYF. CDR3 coding DNA: TGTGCCAGCAGCTTAGACACACTAGCGACATCCACAGATACGCAGTATTTT. The full variable domain, rest sourced from reference TRBV11-2 and TRBJ2-3, is EAGVAQSPRYKIIEKRQSVAFWCNPISGHATLYWYQQILGQGPKLLIQFQNNGVVDDSQLPKDRFSAERLKGVDSTLKIQPAKLEDSAVYLCASSLDTLATSTDTQYFGPGTRLTVL.

This clone has more than one count but fewer than ten. Other DNA sequences in the sample encode the same CDR3. The CDR3 DNA reads as TGTGCCAGCAGTTTTGGGACAGGGACCTACGAGCAGTACTTC. Translating gives CASSFGTGTYEQYF. The V gene is TRBV27, the J gene TRBJ2-7; TRBD1 agrees at 9 bases. Germline V gives CDR1 MNHEY, CDR2 SMNVEV (reference sequence). The CDR3 has 14 residues. Unmatched junction bases numbered 2, after V lost 3 bases and J lost 2 bases.

This sequence joins TRBV7-6 and TRBJ1-5; D is unclear. Germline CDR1 SGHVS, CDR2 FNYEAQ. The CDR3 length is 17 residues. V lost 5 bases and J lost 2, with 19 bases in between. CDR3 in amino acids: CASSPPSGVDGNQPQHF. CDR3 sequence (DNA): TGTGCCAGCAGCCCACCATCGGGCGTGGACGGCAATCAGCCCCAGCATTTT.

The chain is built from TRBV7-9 and TRBJ1-2; D unclear. Trimming removed 3 bases at V and 5 bases at J, with 13 bases between. Germline loops: CDR1 SEHNR, CDR2 FQNEAQ (reference sequence). This CDR3 comprises 14 residues. The CDR3 DNA is TGTGCCAGCAGCTTGACCGGTGATCAATATGGCTACACCTTC. Its protein is CASSLTGDQYGYTF.

The chain links TRBV11-2 to TRBJ2-6; 11 bases agree with TRBD2. V trimming: 5 bases; J trimming: 2 bases; junction bases outside the gene matches: 8. This CDR3 has 18 amino acids. The germline V gene encodes CDR1 SGHAT and CDR2 FQNNGV. For the CDR3, the DNA is TGTGCCAGCAGCCCCCAACTAGCGGGGGAAACTGGGGCCAACGTCCTGACTTTC. Its protein is CASSPQLAGETGANVLTF. Full variable domain (outside the CDR3, taken from reference TRBV11-2 and TRBJ2-6): EAGVAQSPRYKIIEKRQSVAFWCNPISGHATLYWYQQILGQGPKLLIQFQNNGVVDDSQLPKDRFSAERLKGVDSTLKIQPAKLEDSAVYLCASSPQLAGETGANVLTFGAGSRLTVL.

The chain carries TRBV6-6 and TRBJ2-7; unclear D gene. The CDR3 spans 12 residues. Germline lookup yields CDR1 MNHNY and CDR2 SVGAGI (reference sequence). V dropped 5 bases and J dropped 1 base, with 6 bases sitting between them. The CDR3: CASSVSSYEQYF. DNA for the CDR3: TGTGCCAGCAGTGTAAGTTCCTACGAGCAGTACTTC.

The chain couples TRBV4-1 to TRBJ2-7; TRBD1 or TRBD2 may be the D gene (5 bases each). V shed 0 bases and J shed 4 bases, with 16 bases lying between them. Per the germline V gene, CDR1 is MGHRA and CDR2 is YSYEKL. CDR3 length equals 16 residues. CDR3 nucleotide sequence: TGCGCCAGCAGCCAAGATACGGGGCTCGGGCCATACGAGCAGTACTTC. The encoded protein is CASSQDTGLGPYEQYF.

Regarding this clone: Other DNA sequences in this specimen translate into the identical CDR3. This chain connects TRBV7-9 to TRBJ2-7; D gene uncertain. Germline values: CDR1 SEHNR, CDR2 FQNEAQ (reference sequence). This CDR3 is 13 amino acids long. V was clipped by 1 base and J by 4 bases, with 8 bases between them. The CDR3 sequence: CASSLVGGYEQYF. CDR3 sequence (DNA): TGTGCCAGCAGCTTAGTCGGCGGTTACGAGCAGTACTTC.

The V call is TRBV29-1, the J call TRBJ2-7; no clear D gene. This CDR3 comprises 13 residues. Germline V gene data show CDR1 as SQVTM and CDR2 as ANQGSEA. V shed 4 bases and J shed 2 bases, with 12 bases lying between them. CDR3: CSVGEGWTYEQYF. CDR3 coding DNA: TGCAGCGTTGGAGAAGGGTGGACCTACGAGCAGTACTTC.

The chain uses TRBV12-5 and TRBJ2-6, with a possible D match to TRBD2 (6 bases). Trimming removed 1 base at V and 1 base at J, with 11 bases between. The CDR3 sequence is 17 residues long. Germline values: CDR1 LGHNT, CDR2 FRNRAP. The CDR3 region is CASGLGDGGSGANVLTF. The DNA of the CDR3 is TGTGCTAGTGGTTTGGGTGATGGGGGGTCTGGGGCCAACGTCCTGACTTTC.